The clone carrying this TCR beta chain was detected once. The data were obtained in a study of Graves' ophthalmopathy and Graves' hyperthyroidism. The diagnosis combined clinical symptoms, thyroxine, TRAb, thyroid ultrasound and orbital computed tomography scans. About 10 ml of fresh blood yielded the PBMCs by density gradient. The ends lost 0 bases at V and 4 bases at J; junction bases unmatched: 5. Germline V gene sequence: CDR1 DFQATT, CDR2 SNEGSKA (reference sequence). The CDR3 totals 14 residues. As the template, RNA transcripts were used to amplify TCR beta CDR3 regions. HTBI-primed RT-PCR formed the first round, and a multiplex PCR formed the second. TCRdb re-derived calls from the multiplex PCR reads in MiXCR, one entry per CDR3 protein. Of around 660,000 distinct CDR3 sequences in the sample, about 38% were seen once.

The source of this sequence is an adult man with Graves' ophthalmopathy. The sample comprised peripheral blood. V gene TRBV20-1 combines with J gene TRBJ1-1; 7 bases agree with TRBD1. This CDR3 is CSARDRGVFTEAFF. For the CDR3, the DNA is TGCAGTGCTAGAGACAGGGGGGTATTCACTGAAGCTTTCTTT.